This TCR beta chain derives from a study of T cell responses to AZD1222 COVID-19 vaccine. Here immunoSEQ multiplex PCR was the method, and the copy in TCRdb shows in-frame clones only, minus some. The sample has about 130,000 clones, over 80% seen once; the top ten hold roughly 5.4%. CDR1 is PRHDT and CDR2 is FYEKMQ in the germline V gene (reference sequence). The length of the CDR3 is 16 residues. After removal of 1 base from V and 0 bases from J, the junction contained 4 bases not matched to a gene. The source was peripheral blood, collected on day 0 of AZD1222 vaccination. The chain uses TRBV13 and TRBJ1-2; the match to TRBD1 covers 8 bases. This sequence was found in an adult in good health. The CDR3, as DNA: TGTGCCAGCAGCTTAGTGGGACAGGCAGCTAACTATGGCTACACCTTC. This encodes CASSLVGQAANYGYTF.